One sample yielded the 2 T cell receptor beta chains listed below, sequenced in a study of blood T cell repertoires in COVID-19. Sequencing used immunoSEQ multiplex PCR; TCRdb keeps in-frame clones, though not all of them. The profile shows more than 95,000 clones, over 65% of them singletons. Sequenced: peripheral blood. The receptors were gathered from a man in his 70s with acute or convalescent COVID-19.

This rearrangement joins TRBV28 to TRBJ1-4; D may be TRBD1 (5 bases). Germline V gene lookup returns CDR1 MDHEN and CDR2 SYDVKM. V was pared by 3 bases and J by 2 bases, with 10 bases between. CDR3 size: 15 residues. The CDR3 sequence is CASSFGGVTNEKLFF. For the CDR3, the DNA is TGTGCCAGCAGTTTTGGAGGGGTTACTAATGAAAAACTGTTTTTT.

The rearrangement uses TRBV28 and TRBJ2-7, with TRBD1 as a possible D gene (6 bases). CDR3 length: 12 amino acids. V gave up 6 bases and J gave up 6 bases, with 12 bases separating them. Germline CDR1 reads MDHEN; CDR2 reads SYDVKM. The CDR3 spells CASRFRGREQYF. Written as DNA, the CDR3 is TGTGCCAGCAGGTTCAGGGGTCGCGAGCAGTACTTC.